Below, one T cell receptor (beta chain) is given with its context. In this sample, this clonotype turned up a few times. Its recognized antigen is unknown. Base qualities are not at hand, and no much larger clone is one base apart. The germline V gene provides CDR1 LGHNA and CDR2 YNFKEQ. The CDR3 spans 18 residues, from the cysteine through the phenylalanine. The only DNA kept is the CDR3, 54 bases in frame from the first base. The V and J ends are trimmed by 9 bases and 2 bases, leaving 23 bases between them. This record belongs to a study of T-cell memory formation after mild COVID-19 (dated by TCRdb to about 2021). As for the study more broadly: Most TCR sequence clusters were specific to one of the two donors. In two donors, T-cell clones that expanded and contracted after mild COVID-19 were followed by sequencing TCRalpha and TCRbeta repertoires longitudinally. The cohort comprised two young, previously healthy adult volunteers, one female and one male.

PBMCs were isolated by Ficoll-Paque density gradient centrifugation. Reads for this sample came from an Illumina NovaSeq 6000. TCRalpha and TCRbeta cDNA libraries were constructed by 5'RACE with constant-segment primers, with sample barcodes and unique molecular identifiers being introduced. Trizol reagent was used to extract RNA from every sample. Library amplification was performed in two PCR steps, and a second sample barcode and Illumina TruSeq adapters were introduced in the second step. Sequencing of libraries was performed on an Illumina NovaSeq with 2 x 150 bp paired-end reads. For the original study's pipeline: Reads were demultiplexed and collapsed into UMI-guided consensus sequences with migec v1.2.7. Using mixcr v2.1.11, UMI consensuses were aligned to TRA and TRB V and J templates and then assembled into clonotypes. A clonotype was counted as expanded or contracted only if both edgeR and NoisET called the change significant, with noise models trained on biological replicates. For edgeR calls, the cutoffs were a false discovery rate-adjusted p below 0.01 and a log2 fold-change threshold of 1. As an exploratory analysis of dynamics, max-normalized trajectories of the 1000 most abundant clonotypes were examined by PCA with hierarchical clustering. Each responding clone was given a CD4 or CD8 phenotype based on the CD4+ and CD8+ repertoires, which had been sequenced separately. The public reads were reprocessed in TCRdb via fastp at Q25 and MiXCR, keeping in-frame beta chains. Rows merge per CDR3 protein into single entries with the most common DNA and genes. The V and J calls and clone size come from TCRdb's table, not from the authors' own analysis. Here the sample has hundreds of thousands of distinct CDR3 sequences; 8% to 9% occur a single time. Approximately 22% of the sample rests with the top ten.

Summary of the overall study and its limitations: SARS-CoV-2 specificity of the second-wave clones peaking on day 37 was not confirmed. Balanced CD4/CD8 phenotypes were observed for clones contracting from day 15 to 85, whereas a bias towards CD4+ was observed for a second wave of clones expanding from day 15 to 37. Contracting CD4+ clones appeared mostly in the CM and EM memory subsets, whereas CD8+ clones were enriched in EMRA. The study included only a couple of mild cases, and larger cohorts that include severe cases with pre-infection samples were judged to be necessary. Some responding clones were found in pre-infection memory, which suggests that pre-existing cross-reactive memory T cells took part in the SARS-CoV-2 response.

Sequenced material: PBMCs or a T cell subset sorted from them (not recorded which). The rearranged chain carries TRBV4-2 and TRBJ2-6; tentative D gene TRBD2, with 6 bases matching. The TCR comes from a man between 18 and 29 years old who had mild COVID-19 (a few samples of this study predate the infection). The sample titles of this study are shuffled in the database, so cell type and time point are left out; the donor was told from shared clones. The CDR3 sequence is CASRQEETRAAGANVLTF. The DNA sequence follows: TGTGCCAGTCGTCAGGAGGAGACTAGGGCAGCTGGGGCCAACGTCCTGACTTTC.